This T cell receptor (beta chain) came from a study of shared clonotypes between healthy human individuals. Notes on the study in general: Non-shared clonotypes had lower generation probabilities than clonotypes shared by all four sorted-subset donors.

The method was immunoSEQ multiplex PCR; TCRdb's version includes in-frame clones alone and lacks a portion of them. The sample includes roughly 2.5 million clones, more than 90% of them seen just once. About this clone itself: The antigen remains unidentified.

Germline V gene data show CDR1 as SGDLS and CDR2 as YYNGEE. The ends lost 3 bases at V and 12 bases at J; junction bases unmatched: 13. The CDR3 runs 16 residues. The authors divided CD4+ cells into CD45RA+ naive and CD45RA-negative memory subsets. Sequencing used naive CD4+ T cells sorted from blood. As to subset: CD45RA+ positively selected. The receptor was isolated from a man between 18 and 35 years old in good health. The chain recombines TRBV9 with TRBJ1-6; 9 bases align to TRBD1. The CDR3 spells CASSGDEGTGTLPLHF. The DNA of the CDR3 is TGTGCCAGCAGCGGGGATGAAGGGACAGGGACATTACCCCTCCACTTT.